This TCR beta chain was found in a study of cytomegalovirus exposure and HLA in healthy donors. Study results and limitations: It has been reported that TCR beta sequences accurately predicted the HLA-A and HLA-B alleles of most subjects. Published work reported that the classifier diagnosed cytomegalovirus status with high specificity and sensitivity.

The PCR made use of 60 Vbeta and 13 Jbeta primers. Repertoires were generated with immunoSEQ multiplex PCR, while TCRdb's copy carries only in-frame clones and drops some. Among 150,000 or so clones listed, around 78% were seen once. Trimming cost V 1 base and J 4 bases; bases outside gene matches: 6. In germline, CDR1 is SQVTM, CDR2 ANQGSEA. CDR3 length: 15 amino acids. A note on this clone: As yet, its antigen is unknown.

What was sequenced was PBMCs. This chain joins TRBV29-1 and TRBJ2-2; the match to TRBD1 covers 7 bases. The receptor's source is a young woman in good health and CMV-seronegative. The DNA for the CDR3 is TGCAGCGTTGAAGGAACAGGGGATGGCACCGGGGAGCTGTTTTTT. Residues: CSVEGTGDGTGELFF.